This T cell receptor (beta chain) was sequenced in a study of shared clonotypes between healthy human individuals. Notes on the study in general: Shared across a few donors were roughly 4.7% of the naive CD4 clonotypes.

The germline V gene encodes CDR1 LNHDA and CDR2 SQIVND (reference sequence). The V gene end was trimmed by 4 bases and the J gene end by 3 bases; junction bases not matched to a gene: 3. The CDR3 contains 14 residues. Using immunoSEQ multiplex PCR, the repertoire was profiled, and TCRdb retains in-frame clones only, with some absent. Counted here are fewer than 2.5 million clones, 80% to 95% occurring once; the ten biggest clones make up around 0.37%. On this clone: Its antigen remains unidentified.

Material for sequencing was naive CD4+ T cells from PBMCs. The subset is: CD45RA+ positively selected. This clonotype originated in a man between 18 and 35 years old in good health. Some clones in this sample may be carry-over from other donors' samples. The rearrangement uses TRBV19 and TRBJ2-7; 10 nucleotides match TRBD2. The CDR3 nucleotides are TGTGCCAGTAGTAGGGGACTAGCGTTCTACGAGCAGTACTTC. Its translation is CASSRGLAFYEQYF. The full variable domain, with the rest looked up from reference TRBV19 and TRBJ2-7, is DGGITQSPKYLFRKEGQNVTLSCEQNLNHDAMYWYRQDPGQGLRLIYYSQIVNDFQKGDIAEGYSVSREKKESFPLTVTSAQKNPTAFYLCASSRGLAFYEQYFGPGTRLTVT.